This entry is about one T cell receptor (beta chain). The data derive from a study of technical replicates of blood from a few donors. The CDR3 has 15 residues. The V segment lost 6 bases and the J segment 2 bases; nucleotides outside the gene matches: 5. From germline, CDR1 is MNHEY and CDR2 SVGAGI. Using immunoSEQ multiplex PCR, the repertoire was profiled, and TCRdb retains in-frame clones only, with some absent. The table includes about 81,000 clones, around 95% detected once. The chain recombines TRBV6-5 with TRBJ2-3, with 10 bases lining up with TRBD2. The specimen sequenced was T cells isolated from PBMCs. The TCR was taken from a human donor in good health. CDR3 loop: CASSRTSGITDTQYF. The CDR3 DNA sequence: TGTGCCAGCAGCCGGACTAGCGGAATCACAGATACGCAGTATTTT.